This TCR beta chain emerged from a study of blood T cell repertoires in COVID-19 (dated by TCRdb to about 2020). Regarding the research as a whole: Collaborator samples came from the United States, Italy and Spain and covered acute and convalescent phases of COVID-19. Samples were obtained from the ongoing ImmuneRACE study (first 160 participants) and from some 1,200 subjects provided by 6 global collaborators. The material from the prospective study consisted of cDNA or gDNA derived from T cells, B-cell-depleted T cells, or PBMCs. A freely available public database, intended as a resource for researchers studying the immune response to SARS-CoV-2, is where the repertoires were released. A de-identified subject ID, COVID-19 status, age in years and sex were almost always included in the sample metadata. Where available, HLA class I and class II types were obtained from metadata supplied by the sample provider rather than from assay-based typing. Subjects who had been exposed to COVID-19, were actively infected with it, or had recovered from it provided the deeply sampled blood TCRbeta repertoires that made up the dataset. Overall study results and their limits: The amount of clinical and demographic metadata varied by source and participant and was provided uncurated.

Comments on this clone: Which antigen it targets is not known. Base-call qualities are not available, and no considerably larger clone is one nucleotide away.

V and J are trimmed by 3 bases and 6 bases, and the gene matches miss 11 bases of the junction. Looking up the germline V gene yields CDR1 SGHRS and CDR2 YFSETQ. Measured from the cysteine to the phenylalanine, the CDR3 is 15 residues long. Only the CDR3 region is kept as DNA, spanning 45 bases read in frame from base 1. TCRbeta CDR3 regions were amplified from genomic DNA by means of the immunoSEQ Assay, a bias-controlled multiplex PCR. The authors' analysis ran thus. The number of nucleated cells in each sample was estimated from the amplification of reference gene primers within the assay. To quantify the absolute abundance of each unique TCRbeta CDR3 rearrangement, sequence reads were collapsed and filtered. For each sample, productive Simpson clonality was calculated as the square root of Simpson's diversity index across productive rearrangements. TCRdb re-hosts the immuneACCESS table, in-frame sequences only. Its copies lack some clones; in the studies checked, an unresolved V gene accounts for under half of them, and the cause for the rest is not known. The V and J calls and clone size are taken from that table; D and trimming were inferred from the DNA. This sample lists 400,000 to 450,000 clones; less than 95% were detected once. The top ten clonotypes cover about 0.6% of the sample.

Participants in the prospective study were enrolled through a virtual design, were aged roughly 18 to 100 years, and lived in about two dozen United States geographic areas. Cohort assignment in the prospective study relied on participant-reported clinical history from a screening survey and a study questionnaire. Recovered participants in ImmuneRACE Cohort 3 were defined as having two consecutive negative NP/OP PCR tests, clearance from a healthcare professional, or resolution of symptoms. In the prospective study, mobile phlebotomists collected whole blood, serum and a nasopharyngeal or oropharyngeal swab from each participant. Over an approximately 2-month period, participants in the prospective study had the option of providing additional blood draws and questionnaires. Before DNA extraction, blood samples from the prospective study were shipped at room temperature or frozen.

Sequenced: PBMCs or T cells enriched from blood (not recorded which). This clonotype was obtained from a man aged 18 to 29 who had recovered from COVID-19. The V gene is TRBV5-1 and the J gene is TRBJ2-7; 8 nucleotides in the junction match TRBD2. CDR3 protein: CASSSLASGSTEQYF. Here is the DNA: TGCGCCAGCAGCTCCCTGGCCAGCGGGAGTACCGAGCAGTACTTC.